These T cell receptor beta chains were read from a single sample in a study of Ad26.COV2.S vaccination and SARS-CoV-2 variants. Here immunoSEQ multiplex PCR was the method, and the copy in TCRdb shows in-frame clones only, minus some. The data contain 250,000 to 300,000 clones, approximately 89% of them singletons. Sequencing was performed on peripheral blood, taken in a trial of Ad26.COV2.S vaccine versus placebo. These receptors were taken from a person between 18 and 65 years old who received the Ad26.COV2.S COVID-19 vaccine or a placebo. The CDR3 runs from the conserved cysteine through the conserved F or W. The D gene is left open where the match is weak. Size tells how often a clone was seen (once, few, many) or the class of an expanded clone, and some rows leave it out.

clone size	V gene	D gene	J gene	CDR3 DNA	CDR3 protein
-	TRBV9	TRBD1	TRBJ2-2	TGTGCCAGCAGCGTAGCCGGGACAGCGAACACCGGGGAGCTGTTTTTT	CASSVAGTANTGELFF
-	TRBV5-4	TRBD1	TRBJ1-6	TGTGCCAGCAGCCCAGCGGACAGGCGGAATTCACCCCTCCACTTT	CASSPADRRNSPLHF
-	TRBV5-6	TRBD1	TRBJ2-3	TGTGCCAGCAGCTTTGGGACAGGTACCACAGATACGCAGTATTTT	CASSFGTGTTDTQYF
once	TRBV7-6	-	TRBJ2-1	TGTGCCAGCAGCTTAGGTACTAGCACGGGATACAATGAGCAGTTCTTC	CASSLGTSTGYNEQFF
-	TRBV9	-	TRBJ2-2	TGTGCCAGCAGCGGAGGGCCCTCCCTCACCGGGGAGCTGTTTTTT	CASSGGPSLTGELFF
-	TRBV5-6	-	TRBJ2-1	TGTGCCAGCAGCTTGAGGTATGAGCAGTTCTTC	CASSLRYEQFF
few	TRBV7-9	-	TRBJ1-6	TGTGCCAGCAGCTTAGCGGCGCGTCGTTCACCCCTCCACTTT	CASSLAARRSPLHF
once	TRBV7-9	-	TRBJ1-2	TGTGCCAGCAGCTTGGGCGGTAACTATGGCTACACCTTC	CASSLGGNYGYTF
-	TRBV10-3	-	TRBJ1-2	TGTGCCATCAGCACAGCTAACTATGGCTACACCTTC	CAISTANYGYTF
-	TRBV5-1	TRBD1	TRBJ2-2	TGCGCCAGCAGCACAAGACAGGGCGCGAACACCGGGGAGCTGTTTTTT	CASSTRQGANTGELFF
-	TRBV9	TRBD2	TRBJ2-7	TGTGCCAGCAGCGTAGGGCTTAGCGGGGGCCACAACTCCTACGAGCAGTACTTC	CASSVGLSGGHNSYEQYF
-	TRBV2	-	TRBJ1-2	TGTGCCAGCCGGACGGGACATCCAAACTCCGGCTACACCTTC	CASRTGHPNSGYTF
-	TRBV9	-	TRBJ2-3	TGTGCCAGCAGCCCGTTCGTAAGGTCCACAGATACGCAGTATTTT	CASSPFVRSTDTQYF
-	TRBV6-6	-	TRBJ1-1	TGTGCCAGCAGCCTACCGGGGGGGGAAGCTTTCTTT	CASSLPGGEAFF
-	TRBV5-8	TRBD1	TRBJ2-7	TGTGCCAGCAGCTTATTTGTCGGCGTCAGGGGGTACGAGCAGTACTTC	CASSLFVGVRGYEQYF
few	TRBV10-2	-	TRBJ1-4	TGCGCCAGCAGTGAGTCGAGTGGGACACCCGAAAAACTGTTTTTT	CASSESSGTPEKLFF
-	TRBV29-1	TRBD1	TRBJ2-2	TGCAGCGTTGTGATCTACACAGGGGTGACCGGGGAGCTGTTTTTT	CSVVIYTGVTGELFF
once	TRBV7-2	TRBD2	TRBJ2-7	TGTGCCAGCAGCTTAGGTCTAGCGGGACTAACGGGGGAGCAGTACTTC	CASSLGLAGLTGEQYF
-	TRBV11-3	-	TRBJ2-2	TGTGCCAGCAGCCTAACCTACAGGGCTTCCGGGGAGCTGTTTTTT	CASSLTYRASGELFF
-	TRBV5-1	TRBD1	TRBJ1-4	TGCGCCAGCAGCCCGGGGACAGGGAAAACGCTGGAACTGTTTTTT	CASSPGTGKTLELFF
-	TRBV6-2/TRBV6-3	-	TRBJ2-1	TGTGCCAGCAGTTACTCCAAAGGGGGTATCTTTCCCGGGGAGCAGTTCTTC	CASSYSKGGIFPGEQFF
-	TRBV2	-	TRBJ1-2	TGTGCCAGGGGGCGTCTCTATGGCTACACCTTC	CARGRLYGYTF
-	TRBV2	-	TRBJ2-3	TGTGCCAGCCGTGGACAGCCAGATACGCAGTATTTT	CASRGQPDTQYF
few	TRBV7-3	-	TRBJ1-6	TGTGCCAGCAGCTTAACGGGCCGCGGGACGGGTTCACCCCTCCACTTT	CASSLTGRGTGSPLHF
few	TRBV5-1	TRBD1	TRBJ1-2	TGCGCCAGCAGCTTGGTGGCTACAGGGGACTATGGCTACACCTTC	CASSLVATGDYGYTF
-	TRBV4-3	-	TRBJ2-2	TGCGCCAGCAGCCAAGATTGGGGTTACGGGGAGCTGTTTTTT	CASSQDWGYGELFF
-	TRBV2	-	TRBJ2-5	TGTGCCAGCAGTGAGGGTCAAGAGACCCAGTACTTC	CASSEGQETQYF
-	TRBV7-9	-	TRBJ2-7	TGTGCCACCAGACGTCTTTCCTACTCGGCCTACGAGCAGTACTTC	CATRRLSYSAYEQYF
-	TRBV29-1	-	TRBJ2-3	TGCAGCGTTGCACGGGGGACCACAGATACGCAGTATTTT	CSVARGTTDTQYF
-	TRBV11-1	-	TRBJ2-1	TGTGCCAGCAGCCCGCGACTCCACCTGATCTATGAGCAGTTCTTC	CASSPRLHLIYEQFF
-	TRBV11-2	-	TRBJ1-2	TGTGCCAGCAGCTTAGGGGGCCAGCTCTATGGCTACACCTTC	CASSLGGQLYGYTF
-	TRBV30	-	TRBJ2-7	TGTGCCTGGAGTCAGCAGGGTGACTCCTACGAGCAGTACTTC	CAWSQQGDSYEQYF
once	TRBV3-1/TRBV3-2	-	TRBJ2-7	TGTGCCAGCAGCCCCCGTATCGCCTACGAGCAGTACTTC	CASSPRIAYEQYF
-	TRBV5-1	-	TRBJ2-1	TGCGCCAGCAGCTTGTGGGTAACCTACAATGAGCAGTTCTTC	CASSLWVTYNEQFF
-	TRBV29-1	-	TRBJ1-2	TGCAGCGTTGAATACCGGGCTCACTCACCAACTCAGCTTAACTATGGCTACACCTTC	CSVEYRAHSPTQLNYGYTF
-	TRBV6-5	TRBD2	TRBJ2-7	TGTGCCAGCAGTCCGGGACTAGCGGGAGGCGAGCAGTACTTC	CASSPGLAGGEQYF
-	TRBV5-1	TRBD1	TRBJ2-1	TGCGCCAGCAGCTGGCCCTCAGGGGGCCAAGGGGGTGAGCAGTTCTTC	CASSWPSGGQGGEQFF
-	TRBV5-1	TRBD1	TRBJ1-2	TGCGCCAGCAGCTTCACAGGGGGCGCTAGCTATGGCTACACCTTC	CASSFTGGASYGYTF
once	TRBV5-1	TRBD1	TRBJ2-7	TGCGCCAGCAGCTTGGACGGACAGGGGTACGAGCAGTACTTC	CASSLDGQGYEQYF
-	TRBV4-2	-	TRBJ2-2	TGTGCCAGCAGCCAAGAGGGTAGGGACACCGGGGAGCTGTTTTTT	CASSQEGRDTGELFF
-	TRBV3-1/TRBV3-2	TRBD2	TRBJ2-3	TGTGCCAGCAGCCAAGAGGCCCGGACTAGCGGGGGAGGAGATACGCAGTATTTT	CASSQEARTSGGGDTQYF
-	TRBV5-1	TRBD1	TRBJ1-2	TGCGCCAGCAGCGAGGGACAGATTAACTATGGCTACACCTTC	CASSEGQINYGYTF
-	TRBV12-3/TRBV12-4	-	TRBJ1-4	TGTGCCAGCAGCCTTGGGGGGGGTGTCTCGTTTTTT	CASSLGGGVSFF
-	TRBV4-1	-	TRBJ2-5	TGCGCCAGCAGCCAAGTTGGGGCCCTAATGGAGACCCAGTACTTC	CASSQVGALMETQYF
-	TRBV30	-	TRBJ2-7	TGTGCCTGGAGTTACGGCGCCTACGAGCAGTACTTC	CAWSYGAYEQYF
once	TRBV6-2/TRBV6-3	-	TRBJ2-3	TGTGCCAGCAGCGGACCGACAGATACGCAGTATTTT	CASSGPTDTQYF
-	TRBV7-2	-	TRBJ2-3	TGTGCCAGCTCGGTGGGGGACTCAGATACGCAGTATTTT	CASSVGDSDTQYF
-	TRBV9	-	TRBJ1-1	TGTGCCAGCAGCGTAGCTCTGGGGAACACTGAAGCTTTCTTT	CASSVALGNTEAFF
-	TRBV10-2	TRBD1	TRBJ2-7	TGCGCCAGCACCTCGAAGGGGTGGACAGGGGCCTACGAGCAGTACTTC	CASTSKGWTGAYEQYF
-	TRBV5-6	-	TRBJ1-2	TGTGCCAGCAGCTTGGTGGGGGGCGCCCCTACTAACTATGGCTACACCTTC	CASSLVGGAPTNYGYTF
once	TRBV15	-	TRBJ1-5	TGTGCCACCAGCAGAGCAAACAGCCATAGCAATCAGCCCCAGCATTTT	CATSRANSHSNQPQHF
-	TRBV7-2	-	TRBJ1-2	TGTGCCAGCAGCTTAGCCTTCTTGGGGGCGGGTGGCTACACCTTC	CASSLAFLGAGGYTF
-	TRBV10-3	-	TRBJ2-7	TGTGCCATCAGTGAACTGCAAAACTACGAGCAGTACTTC	CAISELQNYEQYF
once	TRBV5-5	-	TRBJ2-3	TGTGCCAGCAGCACGGGACTCTACACAGATACGCAGTATTTT	CASSTGLYTDTQYF
-	TRBV5-1	-	TRBJ2-1	TGCGCCAGCAGCGTATCCCCCACAGACAATGAGCAGTTCTTC	CASSVSPTDNEQFF